The T cell receptor beta chain under discussion was sequenced for a study of molecular identifiers for immune sequencing clone quantification. Findings of the study overall: Clones that exceeded 20 RNA copies held over 99% of effector molecules, yet under 1% in naive cells.

Looked up from germline, CDR1 is SGHDT and CDR2 is YYEEEE. The V end was cut by 0 bases, the J end by 0 bases, with 9 bases between. The CDR3 length is 15 residues. This clonotype was picked up many times. The antigen is not known. One entry per CDR3 protein, called by TCRdb with MiXCR from the PCR reads. Here the sample spans about 640,000 distinct CDR3 sequences, just under 20% being singletons. The chain couples TRBV5-6 to TRBJ1-1; possible D gene TRBD1, 6 bases. Sample: naive CD8+ T cells from blood, with Jurkat cell RNA spiked in. Subset specified: FACS-sorted CD8+CD4-CCR7+CD45RA+ naive T cells. This TCR was recovered from a human donor in good health. Some libraries in this study had Jurkat cell RNA spiked in. CDR3 protein: CASSLVPGVNTEAFF. The CDR3 bases are TGTGCCAGCAGCTTGGTTCCAGGGGTGAACACTGAAGCTTTCTTT.